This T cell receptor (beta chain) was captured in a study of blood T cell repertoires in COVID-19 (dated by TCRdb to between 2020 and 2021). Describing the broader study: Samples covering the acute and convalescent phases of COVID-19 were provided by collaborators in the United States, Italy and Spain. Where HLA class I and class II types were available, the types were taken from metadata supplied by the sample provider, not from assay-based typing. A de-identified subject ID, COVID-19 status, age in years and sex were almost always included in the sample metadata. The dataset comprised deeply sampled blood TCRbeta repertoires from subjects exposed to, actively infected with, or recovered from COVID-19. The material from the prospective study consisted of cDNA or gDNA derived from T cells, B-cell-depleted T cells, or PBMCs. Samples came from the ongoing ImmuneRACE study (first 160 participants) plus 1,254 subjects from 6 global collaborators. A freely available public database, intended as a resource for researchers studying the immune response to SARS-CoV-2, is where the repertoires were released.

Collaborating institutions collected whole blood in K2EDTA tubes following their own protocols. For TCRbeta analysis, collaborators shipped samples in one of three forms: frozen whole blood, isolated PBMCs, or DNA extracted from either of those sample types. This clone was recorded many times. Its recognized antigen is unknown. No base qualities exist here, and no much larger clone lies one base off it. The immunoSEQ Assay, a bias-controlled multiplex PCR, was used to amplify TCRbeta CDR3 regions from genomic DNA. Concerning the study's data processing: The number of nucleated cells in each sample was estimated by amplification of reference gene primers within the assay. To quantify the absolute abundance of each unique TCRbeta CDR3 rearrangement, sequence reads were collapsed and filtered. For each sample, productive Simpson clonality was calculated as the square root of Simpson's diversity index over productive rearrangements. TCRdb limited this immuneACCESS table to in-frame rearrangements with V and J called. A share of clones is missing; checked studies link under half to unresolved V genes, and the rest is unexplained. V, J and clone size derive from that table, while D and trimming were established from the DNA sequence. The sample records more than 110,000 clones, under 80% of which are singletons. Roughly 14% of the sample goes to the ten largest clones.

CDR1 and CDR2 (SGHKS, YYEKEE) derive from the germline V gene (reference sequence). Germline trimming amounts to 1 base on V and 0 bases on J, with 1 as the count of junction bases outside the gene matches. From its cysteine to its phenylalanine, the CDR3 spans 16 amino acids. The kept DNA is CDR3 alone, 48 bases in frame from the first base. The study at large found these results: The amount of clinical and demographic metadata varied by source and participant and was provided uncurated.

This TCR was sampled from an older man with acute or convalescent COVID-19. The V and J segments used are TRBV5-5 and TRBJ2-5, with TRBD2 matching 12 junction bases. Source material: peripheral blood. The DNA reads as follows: TGTGCCAGCAGCTTGACTAGCGGGGGGTACCAAGAGACCCAGTACTTC. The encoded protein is CASSLTSGGYQETQYF. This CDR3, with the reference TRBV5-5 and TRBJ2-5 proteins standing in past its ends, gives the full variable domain DAGVTQSPTHLIKTRGQQVTLRCSPISGHKSVSWYQQVLGQGPQFIFQYYEKEERGRGNFPDRFSARQFPNYSSELNVNALLLGDSALYLCASSLTSGGYQETQYFGPGTRLLVL.